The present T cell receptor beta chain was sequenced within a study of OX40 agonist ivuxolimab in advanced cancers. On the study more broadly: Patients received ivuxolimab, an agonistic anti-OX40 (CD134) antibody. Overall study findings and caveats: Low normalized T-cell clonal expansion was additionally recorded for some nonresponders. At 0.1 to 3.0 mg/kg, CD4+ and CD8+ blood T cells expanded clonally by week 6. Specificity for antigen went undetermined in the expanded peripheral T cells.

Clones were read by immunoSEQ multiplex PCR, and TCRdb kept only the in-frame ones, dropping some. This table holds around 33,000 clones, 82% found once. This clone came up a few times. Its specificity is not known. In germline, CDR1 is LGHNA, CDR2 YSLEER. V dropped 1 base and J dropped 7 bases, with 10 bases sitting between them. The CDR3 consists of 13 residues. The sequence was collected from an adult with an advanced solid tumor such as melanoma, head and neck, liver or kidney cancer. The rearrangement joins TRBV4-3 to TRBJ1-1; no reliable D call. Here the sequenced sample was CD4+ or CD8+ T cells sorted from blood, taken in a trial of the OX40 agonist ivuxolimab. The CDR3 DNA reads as TGCGCCAGCAGCCAAGTGTTGGAGGTTGAAGCTTTCTTT. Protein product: CASSQVLEVEAFF.